This T cell receptor (beta chain) derives from a study of cytomegalovirus exposure and HLA in healthy donors. Study-wide results and caveats: Most TCR beta V segments were productive about 90% or about 30% of the time in an earlier analysis. Later, TCR association rates were found to vary by HLA locus, highest for DRB1 and lowest for HLA-C. Links to common viral pathogens appeared, in a later analysis, for several of the most significant clusters. Researchers catalogued over 150 TCR beta chains as cytomegalovirus-associated.

This clone has just a few counts. Its antigen is unidentified. 13 Jbeta primers and 60 Vbeta primers were used for the PCR. Some clones are missing from TCRdb's copy, which holds only in-frame ones; the method was immunoSEQ multiplex PCR. This sample has 120,000 or so clones, with 72% found just once. Germline lookup yields CDR1 MNHNY and CDR2 SVGAGI (reference sequence). There are 13 residues in the CDR3. Trimming took 5 bases from V and 3 from J, leaving 10 bases between them. This sequence originates from a man aged 25 to 40 in good health and CMV-seronegative. The chain links TRBV6-6 to TRBJ2-5, with unresolved D. Sequenced input: PBMCs. CDR3 nucleotides: TGTGCCAGCAGTCAAAACACAAAAGAGACCCAGTACTTC. Translating it yields CASSQNTKETQYF.